These 14 T cell receptor beta chains came from one sample sequenced in a study of blood T cell repertoires in COVID-19. Clones were sequenced by immunoSEQ multiplex PCR, and TCRdb holds only the in-frame ones, with some missing. The sample yields 130,000 or so clones, about 83% seen once. Sequenced input: peripheral blood. These receptors all come from a human donor in a cohort sampled during active COVID-19.

The gene calls are TRBV11-2 and TRBJ1-5; D call uncertain. This CDR3 has 17 residues. Germline CDR1 reads SGHAT; CDR2 reads FQNNGV. The ends were cut back, 1 base at V and 6 bases at J, with 19 bases in the middle. CDR3 in amino acids: CASSLGRLGRGPQPQHF. The CDR3 coding sequence is TGTGCCAGCAGCTTAGGCCGGCTAGGCAGAGGGCCTCAGCCCCAGCATTTT.

This rearrangement joins TRBV29-1 to TRBJ1-1, with a tentative D call TRBD1 (5 bases). This CDR3 has 13 residues. The germline V and J ends were trimmed by 6 bases and 1 base, with 12 bases remaining between them. Germline V gene data show CDR1 as SQVTM and CDR2 as ANQGSEA. The CDR3 coding sequence is TGCAGCGTCGGGGGGAACCGGAACACTGAAGCTTTCTTT. This translates into CSVGGNRNTEAFF.

The chain carries TRBV5-1 and TRBJ1-6, with a weak D call TRBD1 (5 bases). V was shortened by 3 bases and J by 2 bases, with 12 bases between the two germline ends. The CDR3 sequence is 16 residues long. CDR1 and CDR2 from the germline V gene are SGHRS and YFSETQ. The CDR3 here is CASSSRQTTYNSPLHF. The CDR3 bases are TGCGCCAGCAGCTCAAGACAGACAACCTATAATTCACCCCTCCACTTT.

This rearrangement joins TRBV5-6 to TRBJ1-6; no clear D. CDR1 SGHDT and CDR2 YYEEEE come from the germline V gene. The V end lost 0 bases, the J end lost 6 bases, and 7 bases lay between the germline ends. There are 14 residues in the CDR3. The CDR3: CASSLVAFNSPLHF. The CDR3 DNA reads as TGTGCCAGCAGCTTGGTAGCCTTTAATTCACCCCTCCACTTT.

The chain has TRBV3-1 (or the pseudogene TRBV3-2) and TRBJ2-3; 10 bases match TRBD2. This CDR3 is built from 17 residues. The J segment lost 0 bases and the V segment lost 4 bases, leaving 7 bases of the junction unmatched. Germline V gene sequence: CDR1 LGHDT, CDR2 YNNKEL (reference sequence). CDR3 amino acids: CASSLGVAGGSTDTQYF. CDR3 nucleotides: TGTGCCAGCAGCCTCGGGGTAGCGGGGGGTAGCACAGATACGCAGTATTTT.

This sequence joins TRBV3-1 (or the pseudogene TRBV3-2) and TRBJ2-6; D remains unclear. Trimming removed 6 bases from V and 4 bases from J, with 7 bases in between. This CDR3 is 13 amino acids long. Germline V CDR1 and CDR2: LGHDT, YNNKEL (reference sequence). In DNA form, the CDR3 reads TGTGCCAGCAGTCCCGTCGGGGCCAACGTCCTGACTTTC. Its translation is CASSPVGANVLTF.

The chain's CDR3 is CASSLLFLSDYTF. In nucleotides, the CDR3 is TGTGCCAGCAGTTTGCTATTTCTGAGCGACTACACCTTC. The chain links TRBV28 to TRBJ1-2, with D unresolved. V was shortened by 3 bases and J by 10 bases, with 15 bases between the two germline ends. The CDR3 is made up of 13 amino acids. Germline V CDR1 and CDR2: MDHEN, SYDVKM.

The V call is TRBV6-9, the J call TRBJ2-5, with 14 bases lining up with TRBD2. CDR1 MNHGY and CDR2 SVAAGI come from the germline V gene. The CDR3 is 17 residues long. V was clipped by 1 base and J by 3 bases; unmatched bases: 4. The CDR3 coding sequence is TGTGCCAGCAGTTATTGGACTAGCGGGGGGCAAGAAGAGACCCAGTACTTC. The encoded protein is CASSYWTSGGQEETQYF.

This clone has more than one count but fewer than ten. The chain couples TRBV11-1 to TRBJ2-7; 8 bases are a match to TRBD1. Per the germline V gene, CDR1 is SGHAT and CDR2 is FQDESV (reference sequence). This CDR3 has 15 amino acids. The V and J ends lost 1 base and 2 bases, in that order; junction bases with no gene match: 4. The CDR3 spells CASSLDRTGTYEQYF. The DNA of the CDR3 is TGTGCCAGCAGCTTAGATCGGACAGGGACCTACGAGCAGTACTTC.

The chain links TRBV5-1 to TRBJ2-1; 9 bases are shared with TRBD1. The V gene end was trimmed by 3 bases and the J gene end by 6 bases; junction bases not matched to a gene: 1. CDR3 size: 13 residues. Per the germline V gene, CDR1 is SGHRS and CDR2 is YFSETQ. The DNA for the CDR3 is TGCGCCAGCAGCTGGGACAGGGTCAATGAGCAGTTCTTC. Protein: CASSWDRVNEQFF.

The rearrangement links TRBV3-1 (or the pseudogene TRBV3-2) to TRBJ2-5; a weak D match, TRBD1 (6 bases). The CDR3 runs 15 residues. V lost 0 bases, J lost 5 bases, and 13 bases lay in between. Germline CDR1 reads LGHDT; CDR2 reads YNNKEL (reference sequence). The CDR3, as DNA: TGTGCCAGCAGCCAAGATTTACAGGGTGGTGAGACCCAGTACTTC. Its translation is CASSQDLQGGETQYF.

V usage is TRBV30 and J usage is TRBJ1-2; 7 bases line up with TRBD1. V lost 3 bases to trimming and J lost 4 bases; unmatched junction nucleotides: 5. CDR1 GTSNPN and CDR2 SVGIG come from the germline V gene (reference sequence). This CDR3 has 13 amino acids. CDR3 loop: CAWSNRGSYGYTF. The CDR3 coding sequence is TGTGCCTGGAGCAACAGGGGTAGCTATGGCTACACCTTC.

The chain carries TRBV11-2 and TRBJ2-1; no clear D. The CDR3 spans 15 residues. V lost 5 bases and J 0 bases, leaving 11 bases between the germline ends. Germline CDR1 SGHAT, CDR2 FQNNGV. The CDR3 DNA reads as TGTGCCAGCAGCCCCCGGTCGGTCTCCTACAATGAGCAGTTCTTC. Translated: CASSPRSVSYNEQFF.

This clone has only one observation. V gene TRBV9 combines with J gene TRBJ1-3; TRBD1 is a possible D gene (6 bases). This CDR3 comprises 18 residues. Trimming removed 0 bases at V and 0 bases at J, with 16 bases between. Germline assignment: CDR1 SGDLS and CDR2 YYNGEE. CDR3 amino acids: CASSVAGGGIFSGNTIYF. The DNA for the CDR3 is TGTGCCAGCAGCGTAGCGGGAGGGGGGATCTTCTCTGGAAACACCATATATTTT. Supplemented by reference TRBV9 and TRBJ1-3, the full variable domain reads DSGVTQTPKHLITATGQRVTLRCSPRSGDLSVYWYQQSLDQGLQFLIQYYNGEERAKGNILERFSAQQFPDLHSELNLSSLELGDSALYFCASSVAGGGIFSGNTIYFGEGSWLTVV.